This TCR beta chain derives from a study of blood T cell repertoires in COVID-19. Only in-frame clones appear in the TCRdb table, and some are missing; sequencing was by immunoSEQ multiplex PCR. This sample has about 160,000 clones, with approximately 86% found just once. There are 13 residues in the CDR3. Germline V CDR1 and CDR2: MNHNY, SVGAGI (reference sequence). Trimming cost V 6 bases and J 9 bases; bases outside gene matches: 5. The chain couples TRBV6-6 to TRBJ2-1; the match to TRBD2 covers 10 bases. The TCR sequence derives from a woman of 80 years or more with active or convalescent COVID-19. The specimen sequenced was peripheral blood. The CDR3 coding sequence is TGTGCCAGCAGGGCTAGCGGGAGTGGTGAGCAGTTCTTC. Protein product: CASRASGSGEQFF.